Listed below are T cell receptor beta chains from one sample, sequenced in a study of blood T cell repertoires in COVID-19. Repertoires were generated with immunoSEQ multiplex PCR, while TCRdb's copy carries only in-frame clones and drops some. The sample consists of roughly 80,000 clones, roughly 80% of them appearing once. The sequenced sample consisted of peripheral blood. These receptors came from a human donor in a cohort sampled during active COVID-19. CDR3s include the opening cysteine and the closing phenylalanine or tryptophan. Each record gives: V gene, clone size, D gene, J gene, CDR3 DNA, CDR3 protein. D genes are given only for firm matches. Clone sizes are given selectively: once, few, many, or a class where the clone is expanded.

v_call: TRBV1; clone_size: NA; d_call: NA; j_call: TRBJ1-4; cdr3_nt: TGCACCAGCAGCCAGCCTAACCGGGAGTTCAATGAAAAACTGTTTTTT; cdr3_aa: CTSSQPNREFNEKLFF
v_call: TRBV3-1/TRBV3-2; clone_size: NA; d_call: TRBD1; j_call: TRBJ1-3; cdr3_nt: TGTGCCAGCAGTCGTAGGACAGGGGAAGTGTTGGTCGGGAGTAACACCATATATTTT; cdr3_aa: CASSRRTGEVLVGSNTIYF
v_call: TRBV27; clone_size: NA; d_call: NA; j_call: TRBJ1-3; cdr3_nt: TGTGCCAGCTTACCGACTGACTCTGGAAACACCATATATTTT; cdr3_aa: CASLPTDSGNTIYF
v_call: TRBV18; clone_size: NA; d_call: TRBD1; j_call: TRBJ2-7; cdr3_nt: TGTGCCAGCTCAGACAGGGGTTTGAGCTCCTACGAGCAGTACTTC; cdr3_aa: CASSDRGLSSYEQYF
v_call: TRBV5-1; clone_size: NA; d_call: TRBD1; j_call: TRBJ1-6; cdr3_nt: TGCGCCAGCAGCCAGGGACAGGGGGCCAATTCACCCCTCCACTTT; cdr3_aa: CASSQGQGANSPLHF
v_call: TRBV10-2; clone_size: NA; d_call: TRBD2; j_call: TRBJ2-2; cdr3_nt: TGCGCCAGCAGTGCAGTCCCGGGACTAAAAGGCGGGGAGCTGTTTTTT; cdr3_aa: CASSAVPGLKGGELFF
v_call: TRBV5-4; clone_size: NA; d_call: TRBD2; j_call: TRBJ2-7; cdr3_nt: TGTGCCAGCAGCCTAGGACTAGCGGGGGACGAGCAGTACTTC; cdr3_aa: CASSLGLAGDEQYF
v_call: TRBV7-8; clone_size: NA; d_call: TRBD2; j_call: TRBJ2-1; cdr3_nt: TGTGCCAGCAGCTTGGGTGCGGGGGGTTACAATGAGCAGTTCTTC; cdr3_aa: CASSLGAGGYNEQFF
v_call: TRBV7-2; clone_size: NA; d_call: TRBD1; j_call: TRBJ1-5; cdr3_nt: TGTGCCAGCAGCACGAGGACAGGCCCCTATCAGCCCCAGCATTTT; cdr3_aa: CASSTRTGPYQPQHF
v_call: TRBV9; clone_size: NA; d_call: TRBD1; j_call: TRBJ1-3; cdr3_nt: TGTGCCAGCAGCTTCAGGGGGCAGCTTGGAAACACCATATATTTT; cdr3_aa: CASSFRGQLGNTIYF
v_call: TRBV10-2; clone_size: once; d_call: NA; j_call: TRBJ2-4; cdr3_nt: TGCGCCAGCAGTGAGTCTCGGGGAAACATTCAGTACTTC; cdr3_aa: CASSESRGNIQYF
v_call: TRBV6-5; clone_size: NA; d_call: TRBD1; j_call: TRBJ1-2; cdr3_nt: TGTGCCAGCAGTATGACAGGGGTGGGCTACACCTTC; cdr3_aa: CASSMTGVGYTF
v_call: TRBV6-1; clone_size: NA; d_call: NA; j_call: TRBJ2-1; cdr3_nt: TGTGCCAGCAGTGACGGGGTGGGCAGCTACAATGAGCAGTTCTTC; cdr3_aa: CASSDGVGSYNEQFF
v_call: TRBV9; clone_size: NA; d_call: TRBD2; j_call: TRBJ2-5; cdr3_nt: TGTGCCAGCGCTAGGGGAGGGCAAGAGACCCAGTACTTC; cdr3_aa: CASARGGQETQYF
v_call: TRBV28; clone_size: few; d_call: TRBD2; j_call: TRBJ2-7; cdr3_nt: TGTGCCAGCAGAGTCGGACTAGCGGGATCCTACGAGCAGTACTTC; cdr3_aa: CASRVGLAGSYEQYF
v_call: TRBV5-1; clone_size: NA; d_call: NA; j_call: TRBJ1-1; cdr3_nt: TGCGCCAGCAGCTTTGACAAAACGGGGGCTTTCTTT; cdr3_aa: CASSFDKTGAFF
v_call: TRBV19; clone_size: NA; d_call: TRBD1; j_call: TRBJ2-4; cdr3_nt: TGTGCCAGTAGCTCCGACAGGGGTGGAAACATTCAGTACTTC; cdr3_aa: CASSSDRGGNIQYF
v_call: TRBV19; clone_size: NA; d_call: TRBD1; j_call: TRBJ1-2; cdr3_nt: TGTGCCAGTAGAAGGGACAGCAGCATGGGCTACACCTTC; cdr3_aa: CASRRDSSMGYTF
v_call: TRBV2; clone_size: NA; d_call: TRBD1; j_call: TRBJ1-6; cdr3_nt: TGTGCCAGAGGGGACAGGGTATCACCCCTCCACTTT; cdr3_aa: CARGDRVSPLHF
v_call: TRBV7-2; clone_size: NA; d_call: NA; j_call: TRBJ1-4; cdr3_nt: TGTGCCAGCAGCAAAAAGGGAGGGGGTAATGAAAAACTGTTTTTT; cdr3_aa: CASSKKGGGNEKLFF
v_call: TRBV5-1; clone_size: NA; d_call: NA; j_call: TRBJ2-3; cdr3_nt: TGCGCCAGCAGCCGCGGGGGCGCGGATACGCAGTATTTT; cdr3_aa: CASSRGGADTQYF
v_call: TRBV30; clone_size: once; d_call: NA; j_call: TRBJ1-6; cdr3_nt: TGTGCCTGGAAGAGCGAGAGCTCCTATAATTCACCCCTCCACTTT; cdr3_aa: CAWKSESSYNSPLHF
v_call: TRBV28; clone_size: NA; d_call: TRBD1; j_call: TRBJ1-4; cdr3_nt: TGTGCCAGCAGGTGGACAGGAACTAATGAAAAACTGTTTTTT; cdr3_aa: CASRWTGTNEKLFF
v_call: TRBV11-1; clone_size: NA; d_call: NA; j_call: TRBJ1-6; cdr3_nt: TGTGCCAGCAGCTTAACTCAGGCCGATTCACCCCTCCACTTT; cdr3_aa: CASSLTQADSPLHF
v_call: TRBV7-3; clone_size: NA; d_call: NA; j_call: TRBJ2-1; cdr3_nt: TGTGCCAGCAGCACAAGGGGCCAGGGCGAGCAGTTCTTC; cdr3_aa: CASSTRGQGEQFF
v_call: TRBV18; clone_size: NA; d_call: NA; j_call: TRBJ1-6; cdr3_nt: TGTGCCAGCTCAGAACCGGGAAACCTCCACTTT; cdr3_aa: CASSEPGNLHF
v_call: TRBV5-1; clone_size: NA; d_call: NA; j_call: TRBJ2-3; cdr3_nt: TGCGCCAGCGGCGCGGCAGGGCCCACAGATACGCAGTATTTT; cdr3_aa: CASGAAGPTDTQYF
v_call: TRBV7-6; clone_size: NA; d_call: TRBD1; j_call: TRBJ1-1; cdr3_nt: TGTGCCAGCAGCCCCAGACAGGGGGACACTGAAGCTTTCTTT; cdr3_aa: CASSPRQGDTEAFF